This is a list of T cell receptor beta chains from one sample in a study of OX40 agonist ivuxolimab in advanced cancers. TCRdb's table, derived via immunoSEQ multiplex PCR, lists solely in-frame clones and lacks some. Of some 90,000 clones listed, around 87% were seen once; the top ten hold roughly 4%. The sequences come from CD4+ or CD8+ T cells sorted from blood, collected in a trial of the OX40 agonist ivuxolimab. The receptors originated from an adult with an advanced solid tumor such as melanoma, head and neck, liver or kidney cancer. The conserved cysteine and the conserved F or W are not part of the CDR3 here. Rows may omit the clone size; those that give it use once, few, many or a size class.

cdr3_length	v_call	j_call	clone_size	cdr3_aa
14	TRBV5-4	TRBJ1-4	once	ASSPGNTATNEKLF
8	TRBV29-1	TRBJ1-2	.	SVERDGYT
12	TRBV11-3	TRBJ2-1	.	ASSLSEGYNEQF
14	TRBV30	TRBJ1-2	.	AWSEDRKVVNYGYT
11	TRBV6-1	TRBJ2-2	.	ASSRDNTGELF
12	TRBV29-1	TRBJ2-2	.	SAATGGDTGELF
10	TRBV5-1	TRBJ2-2	.	ASSFRSGELF
12	TRBV2	TRBJ1-3	.	ASSEGTRRNTIY
12	TRBV7-3	TRBJ2-1	.	ASSLSLTGNEQF
11	TRBV15	TRBJ2-1	.	ATSRVAWNEQF
10	TRBV19	TRBJ2-2	.	ASTLSTGELF
11	TRBV10-1	TRBJ1-1	once	ASSVAGNTEAF
13	TRBV28	TRBJ2-7	.	ASSRGGLAGNEQY
14	TRBV28	TRBJ2-3	once	ASSLTGGLGTDTQY
12	TRBV12-2	TRBJ2-7	.	ASRFGPHDDEQY
14	TRBV2	TRBJ1-2	few	ASTTRGAGGNSGYT
10	TRBV30	TRBJ1-1	.	AWSSDTAEAF
11	TRBV19	TRBJ2-3	.	ATEGRDSDTQY
14	TRBV19	TRBJ2-2	.	ASSIGAGGSPGELF
10	TRBV7-2	TRBJ2-1	.	ASSLLGPEQF
12	TRBV7-2	TRBJ1-2	once	ASRSGGLDYGYT
12	TRBV6-1	TRBJ2-7	.	ASSEDRVRGEQY
13	TRBV19	TRBJ1-5	.	ASSNFGSNNQPQH
11	TRBV10-2	TRBJ2-3	once	ARQAYSTDTQY
11	TRBV7-2	TRBJ2-1	.	ASSLVAVDEQF
11	TRBV6-1	TRBJ2-7	.	ASSENGEGEQY
13	TRBV19	TRBJ1-4	.	ASTSPGTGKEKLF
11	TRBV11-1	TRBJ2-7	once	ASSLARQYEQY
12	TRBV19	TRBJ1-2	few	ASSLPGTIYGYT
13	TRBV15	TRBJ2-5	.	ATSSYTTGLETQY
14	TRBV5-4	TRBJ2-4	.	ASSSVGGLAGGPLY
13	TRBV14	TRBJ2-1	.	ASSPRVTRNNEQF
12	TRBV27	TRBJ2-3	.	ASSRDTGTDTQY
11	TRBV14	TRBJ1-5	once	ASSQGLTQPQH
13	TRBV11-2	TRBJ2-2	.	ASSRDGIPTGELF
13	TRBV30	TRBJ1-1	.	AWRGQDLKNTEAF
12	TRBV9	TRBJ1-2	.	ASSPPGLGFGYT
7	TRBV20-1	TRBJ1-2	.	SAHRGYT
11	TRBV7-8	TRBJ2-1	few	ASGLAGSFEQF
14	TRBV5-1	TRBJ2-1	.	ASSPSGLASYNEQF
13	TRBV6-1	TRBJ2-1	.	ASSAGTAPRGGQF
13	TRBV5-1	TRBJ2-3	.	ASSLGGPSTDTQY
13	TRBV28	TRBJ2-3	.	ASGLGQLSTDTQY
11	TRBV30	TRBJ1-1	.	AFATGDDTEAF
15	TRBV7-9	TRBJ2-2	.	ASSLGSGSGNTGELF
13	TRBV27	TRBJ2-1	many	ASSEIRLASNEQF